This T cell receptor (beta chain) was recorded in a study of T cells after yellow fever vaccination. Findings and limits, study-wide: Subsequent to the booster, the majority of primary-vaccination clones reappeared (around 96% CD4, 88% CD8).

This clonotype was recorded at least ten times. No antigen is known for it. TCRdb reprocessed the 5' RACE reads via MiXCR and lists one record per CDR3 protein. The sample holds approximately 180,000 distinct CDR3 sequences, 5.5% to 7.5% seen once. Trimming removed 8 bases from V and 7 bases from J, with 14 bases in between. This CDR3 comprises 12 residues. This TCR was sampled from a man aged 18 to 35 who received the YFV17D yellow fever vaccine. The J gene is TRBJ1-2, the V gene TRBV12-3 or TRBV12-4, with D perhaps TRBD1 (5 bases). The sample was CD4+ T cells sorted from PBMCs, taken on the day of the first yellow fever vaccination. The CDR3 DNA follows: TGTGCCAGCCACCGGGGGGTTGGTGGCTACACCTTC. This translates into CASHRGVGGYTF.